This TCR beta chain was captured in a study of cytomegalovirus exposure and HLA in healthy donors. V lost 0 bases and J lost 3, with 13 bases in between. CDR1 and CDR2 from the germline V gene are SGHKS and YYEKEE (reference sequence). This CDR3 has 16 residues. In the PCR, 60 Vbeta and 13 Jbeta primers were used. Data came from immunoSEQ multiplex PCR; TCRdb stores just in-frame clones and leaves some out. This sample carries over 200,000 clones, almost 80% of them seen once, and the ten largest clones take around 1.9%. The chain is built from TRBV5-5 and TRBJ2-1; no firm D call. The sample comprised PBMCs. The source is a male donor in good health and CMV-seronegative. The DNA of the CDR3 is TGTGCCAGCAGCTTGGTCCCTCAGGTGTTCTACAATGAGCAGTTCTTC. Amino acid sequence: CASSLVPQVFYNEQFF.